The 24 T cell receptor beta chains presented below share a single source sample, sequenced in a study of T cell responses to AZD1222 COVID-19 vaccine. Here immunoSEQ multiplex PCR was the method, and the copy in TCRdb shows in-frame clones only, minus some. There are 75,000 to 95,000 clones in the sample; roughly 89% occur only once, and approximately 2.6% lies in the top ten. Here the sequenced sample was peripheral blood, taken on day 0 of MenACWY control vaccination. The source is an adult in good health.

This chain connects TRBV6-6 to TRBJ2-7; the match to TRBD1 covers 8 bases. CDR1 is MNHNY, CDR2 SVGAGI, per germline (reference sequence). The CDR3 runs to 14 residues. Germline trimming cut 7 bases from V and 2 bases from J; bases unmatched to any gene: 7. Written as DNA, the CDR3 is TGTGCCAGCATCACCGGGACAGGCCCCTACGAGCAGTACTTC. Protein: CASITGTGPYEQYF.

This chain's CDR3 is CASSSAGGRSYGYTF. CDR3 bases: TGTGCCAGCAGTTCCGCAGGGGGCCGAAGCTATGGCTACACCTTC. V gene TRBV28 combines with J gene TRBJ1-2; 8 positions match TRBD1. J lost 4 bases, V lost 4 bases, and 8 bases had no gene match. CDR1 is MDHEN, CDR2 SYDVKM, per germline. There are 15 residues in the CDR3.

This clone was detected a few times. At one of its ends the junction is not consistent with the germline gene, which may arise from a read error. This chain connects TRBV4-3 to TRBJ2-1, with D perhaps TRBD1 or TRBD2 (5 bases each). The CDR3 runs to 11 residues. Germline assignment: CDR1 LGHNA and CDR2 YSLEER. CDR3 protein: CASGAPGPLLF. The CDR3 coding sequence is TGCGCCAGCGGAGCCCCGGGGCCGTTACTCTTC.

The rearrangement links TRBV7-3 to TRBJ1-1; maybe TRBD1 (5 bases). CDR3 length: 13 amino acids. Germline CDR1 SGHTA, CDR2 FQGTGA. Trimming removed 1 base at V and 5 bases at J, with 8 bases between. CDR3 region: CASSLSWGTEAFF. DNA of the CDR3: TGTGCCAGCAGCTTAAGCTGGGGGACTGAAGCTTTCTTT.

The J gene is TRBJ1-5, the V gene TRBV4-1; no reliable D call. Germline V CDR1 and CDR2: MGHRA, YSYEKL. V was shortened by 0 bases and J by 0 bases, with 21 bases between the two germline ends. This CDR3 comprises 20 residues. Here the CDR3 reads CASSQEVAPAPSLSNQPQHF. CDR3 in DNA: TGCGCCAGCAGCCAAGAGGTGGCACCGGCTCCCTCCCTTAGCAATCAGCCCCAGCATTTT.

This clone was seen more than once but under ten times. The chain combines TRBV5-4 with TRBJ1-1; possibly TRBD1 for D (5 bases). The germline CDR1 and CDR2 sequences are SGHNT and YYREEE (reference sequence). This CDR3 comprises 15 residues. Trimming left V 0 bases short and J 4 bases short, with 13 bases between. As DNA, the CDR3 is TGTGCCAGCAGCTTGGCCGTAGGGGATTCCACTGAAGCTTTCTTT. It codes for CASSLAVGDSTEAFF.

The genes are TRBV7-8 and TRBJ1-6; 7 bases are a match to TRBD1. This CDR3 comprises 17 residues. CDR1 SGHVS and CDR2 FQNEAQ come from the germline V gene. The J segment lost 2 bases and the V segment lost 0 bases, leaving 4 bases of the junction unmatched. Here the CDR3 reads CASSLALDRTYNSPLHF. The CDR3 nucleotides are TGTGCCAGCAGCTTAGCCCTGGACAGGACCTATAATTCACCCCTCCACTTT.

V is TRBV7-6 and J is TRBJ2-1; the D is unclear. Trimming took 1 base from V and 2 from J, leaving 9 bases between them. The germline CDR1 and CDR2 sequences are SGHVS and FNYEAQ. This CDR3 is built from 15 residues. The DNA for the CDR3 is TGTGCCAGCAGCTTAGAACTACCCCCCTACAATGAGCAGTTCTTC. It yields the protein CASSLELPPYNEQFF.

The chain is built from TRBV3-1 (or the pseudogene TRBV3-2) and TRBJ1-2; D not resolved. The germline CDR1 and CDR2 sequences are LGHDT and YNNKEL (reference sequence). Between the trimmed V and J ends, which lost 4 bases and 4 bases, there was a span of 10 bases. This CDR3 comprises 13 residues. The CDR3 DNA reads as TGTGCCAGCAGCCTCCGGAGGCCCTATGGCTACACCTTC. Translating it yields CASSLRRPYGYTF.

The gene calls are TRBV19 and TRBJ1-1; the match to TRBD1 covers 7 bases. V shed 3 bases, J shed 6 bases, and the junction held 7 bases outside the gene matches. The CDR3 is made up of 14 amino acids. In germline, CDR1 is LNHDA, CDR2 SQIVND (reference sequence). CDR3 sequence reads: CASSIHGTVAEAFF. The CDR3 DNA is TGTGCCAGTAGTATTCACGGGACAGTCGCTGAAGCTTTCTTT.

The V call is TRBV6-1, the J call TRBJ2-7; 9 nucleotides line up with TRBD1. CDR1 is MNHNS, CDR2 SASEGT, per germline. J gave up 3 bases and V 2 bases, and 2 bases lay outside the gene matches. CDR3 length: 14 residues. CDR3 sequence reads: CASSEWGQGYEQYF. The CDR3, as DNA: TGTGCCAGCAGTGAATGGGGACAGGGCTACGAGCAGTACTTC.

The CDR3: CARSFWDSPLHF. The CDR3 DNA sequence: TGTGCCAGAAGCTTTTGGGATTCACCCCTCCACTTT. The chain combines TRBV5-3 with TRBJ1-6, with D uncertain. TRBV5-3 is marked as an open reading frame, function uncertain. Deletions cut 2 bases from V and 8 bases from J, with 5 bases between. This CDR3 contains 12 residues.

This clone was seen a single time. The chain recombines TRBV24-1 with TRBJ2-3; D is perhaps TRBD2 (6 bases). With 5 bases removed from V and 0 bases from J, the gap between germline ends came to 8 bases. CDR3 length: 14 amino acids. Per germline, CDR1 KGHDR and CDR2 SFDVKD. CDR3: CATSGGISTDTQYF. Here the CDR3 DNA reads TGTGCCACCAGTGGCGGGATAAGCACAGATACGCAGTATTTT.

The chain uses TRBV27 and TRBJ2-5; D perhaps matches TRBD1 (6 bases). The CDR3 is 14 residues long. CDR1 and CDR2 (germline): MNHEY, SMNVEV (reference sequence). V lost 1 base and J 5 bases, leaving 11 bases between the germline ends. CDR3 loop: CASSLWQGMETQYF. The DNA for the CDR3 is TGTGCCAGCAGTTTATGGCAGGGGATGGAGACCCAGTACTTC.

V gene TRBV10-2 combines with J gene TRBJ1-5; 10 bases map to TRBD1. The junction had 7 bases not matched to a gene; V was cut back by 10 bases and J by 4 bases. There are 14 residues in the CDR3. Looked up from germline, CDR1 is WSHSY and CDR2 is SAAADI. The CDR3 region has the DNA TGCGCCACCTGGACAGGGGGGTATAATCAGCCCCAGCATTTT. Protein sequence: CATWTGGYNQPQHF.

The V and J genes are TRBV7-2 and TRBJ1-5; tentative D call: TRBD1 (6 bases). Trimming removed 4 bases at V and 3 bases at J, with 10 bases between. Germline CDR1 and CDR2: SGHTA and FQGNSA. This CDR3 has 14 residues. CDR3 DNA sequence: TGTGCCAGCAGCTCCGGACAGTTCAATCAGCCCCAGCATTTT. Translating it yields CASSSGQFNQPQHF.

This chain uses TRBV21-1 with TRBJ2-7. TRBV21-1 is classified as a pseudogene. This CDR3 has 14 residues. In DNA form, the CDR3 reads TGTGCCAGCACCAGATTTCCGGGACGTTACGAGCAGTACTTC. Protein: CASTRFPGRYEQYF.

The V gene is TRBV5-1, the J gene TRBJ1-2, with 7 bases fitting TRBD1. Germline V lookup: CDR1 SGHRS, CDR2 YFSETQ. CDR3 size: 14 residues. Germline trimming cut 6 bases from V and 4 bases from J; bases unmatched to any gene: 9. CDR3: CASKRTGTAYGYTF. The CDR3 DNA sequence: TGCGCCAGCAAGCGGACCGGGACAGCCTATGGCTACACCTTC.

The rearrangement uses TRBV3-1 (or the pseudogene TRBV3-2) and TRBJ2-7; D may correspond to TRBD1 or TRBD2 (6 bases each). The CDR3 is 17 amino acids. Germline V gives CDR1 LGHDT, CDR2 YNNKEL (reference sequence). V was pared by 4 bases and J by 2 bases, with 21 bases between. CDR3 bases: TGTGCCAGCAGCCTACGGAGGGCACAGGGTGTACCCTACGAGCAGTACTTC. This sequence encodes CASSLRRAQGVPYEQYF.

V is TRBV5-1 and J is TRBJ1-1, with D hard to call. V was shortened by 3 bases and J by 11 bases, with 17 bases between the two germline ends. This CDR3 has 13 residues. Germline CDR1 and CDR2: SGHRS and YFSETQ. Here the CDR3 reads CASSSTRTSRAFF. In DNA form, the CDR3 reads TGCGCCAGCAGCTCGACCCGGACGTCAAGGGCTTTCTTT.

The CDR3 nucleotides read TGTGCCACCAGTGATTTTCGGGCTAGCGGGGATAAAGATACGCAGTATTTT. Amino acids: CATSDFRASGDKDTQYF. The V call is TRBV24-1, the J call TRBJ2-3, with 9 bases that match TRBD2. Germline-derived CDR1 and CDR2 are KGHDR and SFDVKD. Losses at the gene ends were 1 base for V and 5 bases for J; bases not matched to a gene: 9. This CDR3 has 17 amino acids.

This sequence joins TRBV2 and TRBJ1-6; 9 bases map to TRBD1. Trimming cost V 10 bases and J 7 bases; bases outside gene matches: 11. Germline CDR1 is SNHLY and CDR2 is FYNNEI. The CDR3 has 15 residues. The CDR3 DNA reads TGTGCCACAACTAATAACAGGGGGCTGAATTCACCCCTCCACTTT. It specifies CATTNNRGLNSPLHF. Drawing the rest from reference TRBV2 and TRBJ1-6, the complete variable domain is EPEVTQTPSHQVTQMGQEVILRCVPISNHLYFYWYRQILGQKVEFLVSFYNNEISEKSEIFDDQFSVERPDGSNFTLKIRSTKLEDSAMYFCATTNNRGLNSPLHFGNGTRLTVT.

V is TRBV7-2 and J is TRBJ2-7; 14 bases map to TRBD2. The length of the CDR3 is 16 residues. Looked up from germline, CDR1 is SGHTA and CDR2 is FQGNSA. Unmatched junction bases numbered 1, after V lost 1 base and J lost 2 bases. CDR3 protein: CASSLEGLAGAYEQYF. The CDR3 bases are TGTGCCAGCAGCTTAGAGGGACTAGCGGGGGCCTACGAGCAGTACTTC.

V is TRBV23-1 and J is TRBJ2-1; unclear D gene. TRBV23-1 is an ORF, and what it does is uncertain. V dropped 3 bases and J dropped 6 bases, with 0 bases sitting between them. The CDR3 sequence is 10 residues long. The CDR3 coding sequence is TGCGCCAGCAGTCACAATGAGCAGTTCTTC. Protein: CASSHNEQFF.